The 2 T cell receptor beta chains below were found in one sample sequenced in a study of blood T cells in healthy people across ages. A second PCR, run for about 6 to 11 cycles, used a sample-barcoded 5' primer plus a J-beta primer mix. MiXCR, applied by TCRdb to the 5' RACE reads, yields one record per CDR3 protein. The top ten hold around a third of the sample, which has about 680,000 distinct CDR3 sequences, approximately 49% seen once. The specimen was blood. These receptors all stem from a woman aged 55-70 years in good health.

The chain couples TRBV9 to TRBJ1-2, with D perhaps matching TRBD1 (6 bases). CDR3 length equals 15 residues. V was pared by 4 bases and J by 6 bases, with 19 bases between. Germline CDR1 is SGDLS and CDR2 is YYNGEE. The CDR3 coding sequence is TGTGCCAGCAGCCTTCTGTCGCGGGGGGCCCATGGCTACACCTTC. It encodes CASSLLSRGAHGYTF.

The V call is TRBV6-1, the J call TRBJ1-1, with D maybe TRBD1 (5 bases). The V end lost 5 bases, the J end lost 3 bases, and 13 bases lay between the germline ends. Germline values: CDR1 MNHNS, CDR2 SASEGT. This CDR3 is built from 14 residues. The CDR3 loop reads CASSQGNWDTEAFF. The CDR3 DNA sequence: TGTGCCAGCAGTCAGGGAAATTGGGACACTGAAGCTTTCTTT.